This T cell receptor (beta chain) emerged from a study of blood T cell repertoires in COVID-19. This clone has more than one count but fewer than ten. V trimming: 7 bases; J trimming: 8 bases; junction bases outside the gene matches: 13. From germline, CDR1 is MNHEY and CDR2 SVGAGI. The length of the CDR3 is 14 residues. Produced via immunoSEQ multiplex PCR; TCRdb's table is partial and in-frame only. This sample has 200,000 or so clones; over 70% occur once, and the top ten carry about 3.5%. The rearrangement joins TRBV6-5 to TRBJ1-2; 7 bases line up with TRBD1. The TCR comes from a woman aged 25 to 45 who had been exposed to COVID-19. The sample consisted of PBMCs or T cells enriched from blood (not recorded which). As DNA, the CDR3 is TGTGCCAGCACAGGGACAGTCCTAAAGCGAGGCTACACCTTC. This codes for CASTGTVLKRGYTF.